The text below deals with one T cell receptor (beta chain). Its specificity is unknown. V lost 0 bases and J 4 bases, leaving 9 bases between the germline ends. The CDR3 sequence is 14 residues long. The sample is drawn from a study of vaccination effects on CD4 cells after COVID-19. General study findings and limits: Both infection-induced and vaccine-induced clones contracted markedly at late post-vaccination timepoints.

The data were produced by immunoSEQ multiplex PCR, yet TCRdb's version contains in-frame clones alone and is incomplete. The sample lists tens of thousands of clones; roughly 76% were seen once. CD4+ T cells specific for antigen were expanded with viral peptide pools by the ViraFEST assay before sequencing. Subsequent to roughly 10 days of culture, CD4+ T cells were isolated. Vaccine recipients, nucleocapsid antibody negative, had no prior SARS-CoV-2 infection. Culturing of around 1.9 million PBMC per well took place with roughly 9.4 IU/ml IL-2 and 7.5 to 10 ug/ml peptides. Researchers swapped half the medium for IL-2 medium on both days 3 and 7.

The TCR comes from a human donor who received a COVID-19 vaccine. The chain couples TRBV23-1 to TRBJ1-2, with D hard to call. TRBV23-1 is designated an ORF whose function remains uncertain. The source material was CD4+ T cells from PBMCs cultured with SARS-CoV-2 spike peptides, sampled before COVID-19 vaccination. In DNA, the CDR3 is TGCGCCAGCAGTCAATCCTCCGGGCCCTATGGCTACACCTTC. Encoded protein: CASSQSSGPYGYTF.